Reported below is one T cell receptor beta chain. Its target is unknown. Losses at the gene ends were 0 bases for V and 4 bases for J; bases not matched to a gene: 9. Germline-derived CDR1 and CDR2 are LGHNT and FRNRAP. The CDR3 extends over 17 amino acids. This record belongs to a study of cytomegalovirus exposure and HLA in healthy donors. General study points: The study designated 150 or so TCR beta chains cytomegalovirus-associated.

PCR primers comprised 60 Vbeta and 13 Jbeta primers. Assay used: immunoSEQ multiplex PCR; TCRdb lists only in-frame clones, some missing. This sample's table reports about 41,000 clones. Sequenced input: PBMCs. J is TRBJ1-5 and V is TRBV12-5; 7 bases are a match to TRBD1. The receptor's source is a man aged 30-40 years in good health and CMV-seronegative. The CDR3 coding sequence is TGTGCTAGTGGTTTGGTACTTACCGAACAGGGGAATCAGCCCCAGCATTTT. Translated, it gives CASGLVLTEQGNQPQHF. Supplemented by reference TRBV12-5 and TRBJ1-5, the full variable domain reads DARVTQTPRHKVTEMGQEVTMRCQPILGHNTVFWYRQTMMQGLELLAYFRNRAPLDDSGMPKDRFSAEMPDATLATLKIQPSEPRDSAVYFCASGLVLTEQGNQPQHFGDGTRLSIL.